The 28 T cell receptor beta chains presented below share a single source sample, sequenced in a study of blood T cell repertoires in COVID-19. TCRdb's copy holds only in-frame clones and misses some; the assay was immunoSEQ multiplex PCR. The table shows fewer than 200,000 clones, with almost 85% occurring only once. The sequenced sample was peripheral blood. The receptors originated from a woman over 75 with COVID-19, enrolled during active disease.

The J gene is TRBJ2-1, the V gene TRBV18; maybe TRBD1 (6 bases). V was pared by 2 bases and J by 7 bases, with 9 bases between. Germline CDR1 reads KGHSH; CDR2 reads LQKENI. The CDR3 runs 13 residues. CDR3 loop: CASSPGRGNEQFF. The CDR3 DNA sequence: TGTGCCAGCTCACCAGGAAGGGGGAATGAGCAGTTCTTC.

The gene calls are TRBV4-1 and TRBJ1-6, with 7 positions matching TRBD1. V gave up 1 base and J gave up 7 bases; unmatched junction bases: 7. The CDR3 contains 16 residues. The germline CDR1 and CDR2 sequences are MGHRA and YSYEKL. CDR3 sequence reads: CASSQATGLINSPLHF. Written as DNA, the CDR3 is TGCGCCAGCAGCCAAGCGACAGGGCTAATCAATTCACCCCTCCACTTT.

Only a few counts were recorded for this clone. The chain carries TRBV4-3 and TRBJ2-7, with 13 bases matching TRBD2. This CDR3 has 18 residues. V shed 2 bases and J 0 bases; nucleotides not matched to a gene: 7. Per germline, CDR1 LGHNA and CDR2 YSLEER. The CDR3 loop reads CASSQRTSGGLLSYEQYF. DNA of the CDR3: TGCGCCAGCAGCCAACGGACTAGCGGGGGACTCCTCTCCTACGAGCAGTACTTC.

The genes are TRBV5-6 and TRBJ2-7; D might be TRBD2 (6 bases). Trimming removed 4 bases at V and 4 bases at J, with 12 bases between. CDR1 is SGHDT, CDR2 YYEEEE, per germline. CDR3 length equals 13 residues. The CDR3 spells CASSDLRGYEQYF. The CDR3 nucleotides are TGTGCCAGCAGCGACCTGCGGGGTTACGAGCAGTACTTC.

This clone was detected only once. The chain is built from TRBV30 and TRBJ1-4; D possibly corresponds to TRBD1 (5 bases). This CDR3 contains 14 residues. The germline V gene has CDR1 GTSNPN and CDR2 SVGIG (reference sequence). Trimming removed 2 bases at V and 6 bases at J, with 13 bases between. The CDR3 region has the DNA TGTGCCTGGAGTCCGGACACTCGGGATGAAAAACTGTTTTTT. Its protein is CAWSPDTRDEKLFF.

This clone has just one count. The J gene is TRBJ2-1, the V gene TRBV10-3, with D tentatively TRBD1 (5 bases). The CDR3 loop spans 14 amino acids. Trimming took 9 bases from V and 3 from J, leaving 15 bases between them. Germline V CDR1 and CDR2: ENHRY, SYGVKD. CDR3 DNA: TGTGCCATTGGGGCCCAGGCCGGCTACAATGAGCAGTTCTTC. It translates to CAIGAQAGYNEQFF.

The rearrangement uses TRBV7-3 and TRBJ1-1; D is possibly TRBD1 (5 bases). CDR1 is SGHTA, CDR2 FQGTGA, per germline. V lost 5 bases and J 1 base, leaving 8 bases between the germline ends. The CDR3 spans 13 residues. The CDR3 DNA reads as TGTGCCAGCAGCGGGGCAGGGAACACTGAAGCTTTCTTT. Protein: CASSGAGNTEAFF.

The gene calls are TRBV7-3 and TRBJ2-3, with 11 bases lining up with TRBD2. Looked up from germline, CDR1 is SGHTA and CDR2 is FQGTGA. This CDR3 is 16 amino acids long. Germline trimming cut 4 bases from V and 2 bases from J; bases unmatched to any gene: 5. The CDR3 nucleotides read TGTGCCAGCAGCTCCATAGCGGGGGGGCCCACAGATACGCAGTATTTT. Its translation: CASSSIAGGPTDTQYF.

The gene calls are TRBV5-1 and TRBJ2-2; TRBD2 matches 7 bases. The V segment lost 6 bases and the J segment 7 bases; nucleotides outside the gene matches: 21. This CDR3 is built from 18 residues. CDR1 is SGHRS and CDR2 is YFSETQ in the germline V gene. DNA for the CDR3: TGCGCCAGCACCCGTCGCGGGGACTATGTGACCCGAGGCGGGGAGCTGTTTTTT. Translating gives CASTRRGDYVTRGGELFF.

The chain employs TRBV18 and TRBJ2-3; TRBD2 agrees at 10 bases. The CDR3 contains 17 residues. V was clipped by 0 bases and J by 4 bases; unmatched bases: 7. Germline V gene lookup returns CDR1 KGHSH and CDR2 LQKENI. CDR3 sequence (DNA): TGTGCCAGCTCACCACCGCAGCGGGGGGGCCTTCCAGATACGCAGTATTTT. It specifies CASSPPQRGGLPDTQYF.

This chain joins TRBV9 and TRBJ1-5, with 9 bases identical to TRBD1. CDR1 is SGDLS, CDR2 YYNGEE, per germline. The CDR3 has 14 amino acids. Trimming took 3 bases from V and 6 from J; bases not matched to a gene: 4. CDR3 sequence: CASSAGTGPQPQHF. Written as DNA, the CDR3 is TGTGCCAGCAGCGCCGGGACAGGGCCTCAGCCCCAGCATTTT.

This chain links TRBV29-1 with TRBJ1-2; possibly TRBD1 for D (6 bases). Trimming stripped 4 bases from V and 7 bases from J, with 16 bases between. Germline CDR1 reads SQVTM; CDR2 reads ANQGSEA. The CDR3 is 13 amino acids. In DNA, the CDR3 is TGCAGCGTTGTCGCGGGGGGCAGAAGTGGCTACACCTTC. It is translated as CSVVAGGRSGYTF.

The rearrangement links TRBV24-1 to TRBJ2-5, with a possible D match to TRBD1 (6 bases). V was clipped by 1 base and J by 2 bases, with 10 bases between them. CDR3 length: 15 amino acids. Germline V CDR1 and CDR2: KGHDR, SFDVKD. In DNA, the CDR3 is TGTGCCACCAGTGATTTTACAGGGAAGCAAGAGACCCAGTACTTC. This sequence encodes CATSDFTGKQETQYF.

The J gene is TRBJ1-6, the V gene TRBV6-5, with unresolved D. The germline V gene encodes CDR1 MNHEY and CDR2 SVGAGI. Trimming removed 5 bases at V and 10 bases at J, with 12 bases between. The CDR3 loop spans 13 amino acids. The CDR3 loop is CASSRVRGSPLHF. CDR3 DNA sequence: TGTGCCAGCAGTCGGGTCCGAGGGTCACCCCTCCACTTT.

The CDR3: CASSIHLGGIRTGELFF. The DNA of the CDR3 is TGTGCCAGTAGTATCCATCTGGGAGGGATAAGAACCGGGGAGCTGTTTTTT. The J gene is TRBJ2-2, the V gene TRBV19; 7 positions agree with TRBD2. The CDR3 length is 17 residues. The germline gives CDR1 LNHDA, CDR2 SQIVND (reference sequence). V lost 3 bases to trimming and J lost 5 bases; unmatched junction nucleotides: 12. The variable domain in full, with the rest retrieved from reference TRBV19 and TRBJ2-2, is DGGITQSPKYLFRKEGQNVTLSCEQNLNHDAMYWYRQDPGQGLRLIYYSQIVNDFQKGDIAEGYSVSREKKESFPLTVTSAQKNPTAFYLCASSIHLGGIRTGELFFGEGSRLTVL.

The chain is built from TRBV27 and TRBJ2-7; 9 positions match TRBD1. With V trimmed by 4 bases and J by 2 bases, 3 bases remained unmatched. The CDR3 length is 14 residues. The V gene's germline CDR1 is MNHEY and CDR2 SMNVEV (reference sequence). Written as DNA, the CDR3 is TGTGCCAGCAGTTGGGACAGGGCGACCTACGAGCAGTACTTC. Translation: CASSWDRATYEQYF.

This chain links TRBV6-6 with TRBJ2-7; the D is unclear. There are 15 residues in the CDR3. Germline CDR1 reads MNHNY; CDR2 reads SVGAGI (reference sequence). Trimming left V 2 bases short and J 0 bases short, with 11 bases between. Here the CDR3 reads CASSYVGRSSYEQYF. The CDR3 bases are TGTGCCAGCAGTTACGTCGGCCGGAGCTCCTACGAGCAGTACTTC.

The V and J genes are TRBV28 and TRBJ2-2; 14 positions agree with TRBD2. This CDR3 contains 21 residues. The J segment lost 5 bases and the V segment lost 4 bases, leaving 18 bases of the junction unmatched. Germline CDR1 reads MDHEN; CDR2 reads SYDVKM. CDR3 in DNA: TGTGCCAGCAGTTCAGGACTAGCGGGAGGACTAATAATATGGGGAACCGGGGAGCTGTTTTTT. Translated, it gives CASSSGLAGGLIIWGTGELFF.

This chain links TRBV9 with TRBJ2-5, with a weak D call TRBD2 (6 bases). Germline V lookup: CDR1 SGDLS, CDR2 YYNGEE. The CDR3 is 15 residues long. The germline V and J ends were trimmed by 0 bases and 2 bases, with 11 bases remaining between them. This chain's CDR3 is CASSVAMRGQETQYF. The CDR3 DNA sequence: TGTGCCAGCAGCGTAGCTATGCGGGGACAAGAGACCCAGTACTTC.

The V call is TRBV19, the J call TRBJ2-7, with TRBD2 as a possible D gene (6 bases). This CDR3 has 19 amino acids. Germline loops: CDR1 LNHDA, CDR2 SQIVND (reference sequence). V lost 3 bases to trimming and J lost 2 bases, with 26 bases between them. The CDR3 DNA sequence: TGTGCCAGTAGTATTCTTCCCGGGAGTGCGCGGCGGGGTCCCTACGAGCAGTACTTC. Translating it yields CASSILPGSARRGPYEQYF.

V is TRBV12-5 and J is TRBJ2-7, with D unclear. The CDR3 runs to 14 residues. The germline V and J ends were trimmed by 2 bases and 6 bases, with 14 bases remaining between them. Germline CDR1 LGHNT, CDR2 FRNRAP. DNA of the CDR3: TGTGCTAGTGGTTTGCCCCCCGGCGGTTCCGAGCAGTACTTC. It is translated as CASGLPPGGSEQYF.

The J gene is TRBJ2-2, the V gene TRBV24-1; TRBD1 matches at 9 bases. The CDR3 loop spans 15 amino acids. Germline CDR1 and CDR2: KGHDR and SFDVKD. The ends lost 3 bases at V and 6 bases at J; junction bases unmatched: 4. The CDR3 reads CATSDPGQGPGELFF. The CDR3 nucleotides are TGTGCCACCAGTGATCCCGGACAGGGGCCCGGGGAGCTGTTTTTT.

The rearrangement uses TRBV30 and TRBJ1-1; possibly TRBD1 for D (5 bases). Germline values: CDR1 GTSNPN, CDR2 SVGIG (reference sequence). V was pared by 3 bases and J by 0 bases, with 11 bases between. The CDR3 runs 14 residues. For the CDR3, the DNA is TGTGCCTGGAGGGCAGGGCTCATGAACACTGAAGCTTTCTTT. Translating gives CAWRAGLMNTEAFF.

The chain's CDR3 is CASSPGGFSTDTQYF. The DNA for the CDR3 is TGTGCCAGCAGCCCGGGGGGTTTTAGCACAGATACGCAGTATTTT. V usage is TRBV13 and J usage is TRBJ2-3; 7 bases align to TRBD2. The germline CDR1 and CDR2 sequences are PRHDT and FYEKMQ (reference sequence). Losses at the gene ends were 5 bases for V and 0 bases for J; bases not matched to a gene: 5. This CDR3 comprises 15 residues. Combining the CDR3 with reference TRBV13 and TRBJ2-3 gives the whole variable domain AAGVIQSPRHLIKEKRETATLKCYPIPRHDTVYWYQQGPGQDPQFLISFYEKMQSDKGSIPDRFSAQQFSDYHSELNMSSLELGDSALYFCASSPGGFSTDTQYFGPGTRLTVL.

This clone is a singleton in its sample. As DNA, the CDR3 is TGTGCCTGGAGTGTACCGCCGAATGGGGGGACTGAAAAACTGTTTTTT. It translates to CAWSVPPNGGTEKLFF. V gene TRBV30 combines with J gene TRBJ1-4, with a tentative D call TRBD1 (5 bases). The V end lost 0 bases, the J end lost 7 bases, and 18 bases lay between the germline ends. The CDR3 extends over 16 amino acids. Per germline, CDR1 GTSNPN and CDR2 SVGIG (reference sequence).

The chain combines TRBV9 with TRBJ1-3, with TRBD1 identical over 11 bases. The CDR3 covers 18 residues. CDR1 and CDR2 (germline): SGDLS, YYNGEE. V was pared by 4 bases and J by 6 bases, with 15 bases of the junction left unmatched. Here the CDR3 DNA reads TGTGCCAGCAGCCCCCACTTACCGGGACAGGGGGGATTAAACACCATATATTTT. Protein product: CASSPHLPGQGGLNTIYF.

The rearrangement joins TRBV15 to TRBJ1-5, with no clear D. V was clipped by 4 bases and J by 3 bases, with 13 bases between them. This CDR3 has 15 residues. Germline CDR1 LNHNV, CDR2 YYDKDF (reference sequence). This chain's CDR3 is CATSILGIPNQPQHF. The CDR3 DNA is TGTGCCACCAGCATACTCGGGATCCCCAATCAGCCCCAGCATTTT.

This rearrangement joins TRBV3-1 (or the pseudogene TRBV3-2) to TRBJ1-2, with 8 bases matching TRBD1. V lost 5 bases and J lost 4; bases outside the gene matches: 6. The CDR3 is 14 amino acids. The V gene's germline CDR1 is LGHDT and CDR2 YNNKEL (reference sequence). CDR3: CASSNFGTGYGYTF. The CDR3 nucleotides are TGTGCCAGCAGCAACTTCGGGACAGGCTATGGCTACACCTTC.